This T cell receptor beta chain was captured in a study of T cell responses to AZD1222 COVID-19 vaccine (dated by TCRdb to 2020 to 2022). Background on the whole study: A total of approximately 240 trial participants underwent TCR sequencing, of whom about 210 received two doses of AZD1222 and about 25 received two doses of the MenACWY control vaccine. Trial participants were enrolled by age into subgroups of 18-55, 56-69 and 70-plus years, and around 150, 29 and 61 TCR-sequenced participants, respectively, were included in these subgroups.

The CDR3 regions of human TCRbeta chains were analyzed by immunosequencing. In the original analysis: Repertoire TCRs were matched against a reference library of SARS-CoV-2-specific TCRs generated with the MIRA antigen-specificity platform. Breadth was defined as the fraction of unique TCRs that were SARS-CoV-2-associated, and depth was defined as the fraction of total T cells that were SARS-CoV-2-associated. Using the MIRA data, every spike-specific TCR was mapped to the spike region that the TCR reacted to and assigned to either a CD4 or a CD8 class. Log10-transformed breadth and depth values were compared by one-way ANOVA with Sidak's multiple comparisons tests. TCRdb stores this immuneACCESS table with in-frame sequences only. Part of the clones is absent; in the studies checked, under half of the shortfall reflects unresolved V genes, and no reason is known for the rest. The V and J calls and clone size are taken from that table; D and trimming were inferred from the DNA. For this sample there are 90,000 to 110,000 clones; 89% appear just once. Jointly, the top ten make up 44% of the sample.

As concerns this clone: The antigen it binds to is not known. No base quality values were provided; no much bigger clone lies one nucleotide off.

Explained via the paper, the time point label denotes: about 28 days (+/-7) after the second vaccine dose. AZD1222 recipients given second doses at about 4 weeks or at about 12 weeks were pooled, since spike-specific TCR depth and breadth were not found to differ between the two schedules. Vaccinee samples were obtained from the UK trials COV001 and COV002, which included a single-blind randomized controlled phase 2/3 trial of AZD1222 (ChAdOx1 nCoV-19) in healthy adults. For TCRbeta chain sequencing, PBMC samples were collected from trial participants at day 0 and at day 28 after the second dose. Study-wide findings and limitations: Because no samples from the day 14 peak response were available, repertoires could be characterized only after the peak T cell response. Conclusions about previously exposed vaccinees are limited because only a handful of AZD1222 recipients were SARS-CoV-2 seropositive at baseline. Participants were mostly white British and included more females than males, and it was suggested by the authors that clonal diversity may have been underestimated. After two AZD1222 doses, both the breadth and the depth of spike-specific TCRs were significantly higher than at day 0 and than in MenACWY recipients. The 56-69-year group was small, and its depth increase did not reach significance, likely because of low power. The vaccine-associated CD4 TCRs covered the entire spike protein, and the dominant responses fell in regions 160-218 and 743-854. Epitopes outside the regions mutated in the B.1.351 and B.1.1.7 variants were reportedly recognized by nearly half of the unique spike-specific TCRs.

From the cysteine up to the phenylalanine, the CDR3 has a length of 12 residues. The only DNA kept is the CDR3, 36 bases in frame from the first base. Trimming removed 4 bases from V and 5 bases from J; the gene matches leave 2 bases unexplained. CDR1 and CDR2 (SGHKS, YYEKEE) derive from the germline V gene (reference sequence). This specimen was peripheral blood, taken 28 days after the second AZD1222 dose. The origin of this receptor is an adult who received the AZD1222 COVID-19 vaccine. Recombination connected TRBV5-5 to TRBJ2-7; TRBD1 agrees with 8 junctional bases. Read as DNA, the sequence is TGTGCCAGCAGCCGGACAGGGAACGAGCAGTACTTC. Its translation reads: CASSRTGNEQYF.